Described below is a single T cell receptor beta chain sequence and its context. The target antigen is unknown. Germline-derived CDR1 and CDR2 are ENHRY and SYGVKD. The CDR3 covers 14 residues. Trimming pared 6 bases from V and 5 bases from J, leaving 16 bases between. This record belongs to a study of post-analysis software for immune sequencing data. Study conclusions and caveats: Samples prepared in the same batch strongly co-clustered by F measure. Among five TRBV segments more frequent in patients than controls were TRBV5-6, TRBV5-1 and TRBV20-1.

Unique molecular identifiers were carried by the TCR beta cDNA libraries. TCRdb fed the PCR reads into MiXCR, producing one record per CDR3 protein. This sample yields 750,000 to 900,000 distinct CDR3 sequences, of which roughly 46% are seen a single time; around 4.7% belongs to the top ten. The sequenced material came from blood. The V gene is TRBV10-3, the J gene TRBJ2-5; tentatively, D is TRBD1 (7 bases). The sequence derives from a girl aged 5-17 years with multiple sclerosis. CDR3 sequence reads: CAIREQGGLETQYF. CDR3 coding DNA: TGTGCCATCAGGGAGCAGGGGGGTTTGGAGACCCAGTACTTC.